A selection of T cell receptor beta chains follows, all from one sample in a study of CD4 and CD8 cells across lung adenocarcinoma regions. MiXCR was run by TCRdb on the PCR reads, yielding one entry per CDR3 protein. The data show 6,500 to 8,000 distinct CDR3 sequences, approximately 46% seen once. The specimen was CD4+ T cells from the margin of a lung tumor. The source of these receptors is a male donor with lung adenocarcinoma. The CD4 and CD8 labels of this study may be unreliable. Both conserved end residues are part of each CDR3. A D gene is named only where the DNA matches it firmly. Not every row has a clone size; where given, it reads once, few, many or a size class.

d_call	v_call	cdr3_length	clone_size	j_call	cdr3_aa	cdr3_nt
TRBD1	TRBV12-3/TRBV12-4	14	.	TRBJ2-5	CASSSTGVVETQYF	TGTGCCAGCAGTTCGACAGGGGTGGTAGAGACCCAGTACTTC
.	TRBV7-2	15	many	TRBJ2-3	CASSFGTPSTDTQYF	TGTGCCAGCAGCTTCGGGACTCCTAGCACAGATACGCAGTATTTT
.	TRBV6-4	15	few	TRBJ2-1	CASSPLADSYNEQFF	TGTGCCAGCAGTCCTTTAGCGGACTCCTACAATGAGCAGTTCTTC
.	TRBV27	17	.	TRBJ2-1	CASSLSQAVGERNEQFF	TGTGCCAGCAGTTTATCCCAGGCCGTGGGGGAGAGGAATGAGCAGTTCTTC
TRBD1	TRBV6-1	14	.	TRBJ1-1	CASSPPWTGEEAFF	TGTGCCAGCAGTCCTCCTTGGACAGGCGAAGAAGCTTTCTTT
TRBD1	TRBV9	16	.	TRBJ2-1	CASSVVGGQGTNEQFF	TGTGCCAGCAGCGTAGTAGGGGGACAGGGCACCAATGAGCAGTTCTTC
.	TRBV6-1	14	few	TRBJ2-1	CASSSPGLYAEQFF	TGTGCCAGCAGCTCCCCGGGACTGTATGCTGAGCAGTTCTTC
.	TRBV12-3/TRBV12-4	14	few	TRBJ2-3	CASSQGWGTDTQYF	TGTGCCAGCAGCCAGGGTTGGGGCACAGATACGCAGTATTTT
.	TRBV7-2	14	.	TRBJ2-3	CASSGERGLETQYF	TGTGCCAGCAGCGGAGAACGGGGCCTCGAGACGCAGTATTTT
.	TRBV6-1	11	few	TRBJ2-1	CASTSYNEQFF	TGTGCCAGCACCAGCTACAATGAGCAGTTCTTC
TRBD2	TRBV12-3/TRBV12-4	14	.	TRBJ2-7	CASSQRDSTNEQYF	TGTGCCAGCAGTCAGCGGGACTCCACAAATGAGCAGTACTTC
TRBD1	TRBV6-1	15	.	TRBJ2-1	CASSEGTGGSEEQFF	TGTGCCAGCAGTGAAGGGACAGGGGGCTCCGAGGAGCAGTTTTTC
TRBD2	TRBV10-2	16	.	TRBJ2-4	CASSEHGLAGKNTQYF	TGCGCCAGCAGTGAACACGGACTAGCGGGCAAAAACACGCAGTACTTC
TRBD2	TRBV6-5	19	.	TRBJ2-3	CASSFTGLAGGRRKDTQYF	TGTGCCAGCAGTTTCACCGGCCTCGCGGGGGGGCGACGCAAAGACACGCAGTACTTT
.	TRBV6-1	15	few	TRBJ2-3	CASSTSGTSTDTQYF	TGTGCCAGCAGCACATCCGGGACTAGCACAGATACGCAGTATTTT
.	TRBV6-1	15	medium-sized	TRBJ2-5	CASSEVRNGQETQYF	TGTGCCAGCAGTGAAGTAAGGAACGGCCAAGAGACCCAGTACTTC
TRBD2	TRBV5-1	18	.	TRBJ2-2	CASSKGTSGTPNTGELFF	TGCGCCAGCAGCAAAGGGACTAGCGGCACGCCGAACACCGGGGAGCTGTTTTTT
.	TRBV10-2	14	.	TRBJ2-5	CASSESGYQETQYF	TGCGCCAGCAGTGAGAGTGGGTACCAAGAGACCCAGTACTTC